Shown below are 32 T cell receptor beta chains from a single sample sequenced in a study of precursors of human CD4 cytotoxic T cells. TCRdb reanalysed the reads using MiXCR and keeps one entry per CDR3 protein. The sample holds under 800 distinct CDR3 sequences, about a fifth seen once. Sorted CD4+ central memory, effector memory, IL-7R-high TEMRA and IL-7R-negative TEMRA cells underwent bulk UMI sequencing. The specimen sequenced was memory CD4+ T cells from blood (PBMCs). The receptors were gathered from a human donor in good health.

As DNA, the CDR3 is TGTGCCAGCAGTCCGGGACGCCAGGGAATCTATGGCTACACCTTC. It codes for CASSPGRQGIYGYTF. The chain employs TRBV27 and TRBJ1-2, with a weak D call TRBD1 (5 bases). V lost 5 bases to trimming and J lost 4 bases, with 17 bases between them. This CDR3 region has 15 residues. The germline V gene encodes CDR1 MNHEY and CDR2 SMNVEV (reference sequence).

This clonotype was seen only a few times. The CDR3 here is CASSLDGSRDEQFF. The CDR3, as DNA: TGTGCCAGCAGCTTGGACGGGAGTCGCGATGAGCAGTTCTTC. The chain employs TRBV5-8 and TRBJ2-1, with a tentative D call TRBD2 (6 bases). The ends were cut back, 0 bases at V and 8 bases at J, with 12 bases in the middle. Germline V gene data show CDR1 as SGHTS and CDR2 as YDEGEE. This CDR3 contains 14 residues.

By frequency in the sample, this clonotype is large. The junction does not match germline at one end; this may be a read error. The genes are TRBV7-7 and TRBJ2-7; 7 nucleotides align to TRBD1. Per germline, CDR1 SSHAT and CDR2 FNYEAQ (reference sequence). The CDR3 is made up of 15 amino acids. The CDR3 region has the DNA TGTGCTAGCAGCTTAGAGGGACAGCGAGCCTACGAGCAGTACTTC. As protein: CASSLEGQRAYEQYF.

The rearrangement uses TRBV7-2 and TRBJ2-5; 8 nucleotides align to TRBD1. The V gene end was trimmed by 5 bases and the J gene end by 5 bases; junction bases not matched to a gene: 4. The CDR3 covers 13 residues. Looked up from germline, CDR1 is SGHTA and CDR2 is FQGNSA. CDR3 nucleotides: TGTGCCAGCAGCACAGGGGGAAGGGAGACCCAGTACTTC. This gives the protein CASSTGGRETQYF.

This clonotype is labeled as large. Written as DNA, the CDR3 is TGTGCCAGCAGTGAGGACCTAAGGGACACTGAAGCTTTCTTT. It translates to CASSEDLRDTEAFF. The gene calls are TRBV9 and TRBJ1-1; D remains ambiguous. Looked up from germline, CDR1 is SGDLS and CDR2 is YYNGEE. This CDR3 comprises 14 residues. V lost 5 bases to trimming and J lost 3 bases, with 14 bases between them.

The chain uses TRBV20-1 and TRBJ2-7; 7 nucleotides agree with TRBD2. The CDR3 runs 13 residues. Germline-derived CDR1 and CDR2 are DFQATT and SNEGSKA (reference sequence). J gave up 5 bases and V 5 bases, and 9 bases lay outside the gene matches. CDR3: CSAPRGGSNEQYF. CDR3 coding DNA: TGCAGTGCTCCCCGGGGCGGGAGCAACGAGCAGTACTTC.

This sequence joins TRBV20-1 and TRBJ1-2, with 7 bases identical to TRBD1. Trimming at V came to 4 bases and at J to 4 bases, leaving 6 bases not matched to a gene. CDR1 is DFQATT and CDR2 is SNEGSKA in the germline V gene (reference sequence). The CDR3 is 13 amino acids. CDR3 nucleotides: TGCAGTGCTACAACAGGGGAGGGCTATGGCTACACCTTC. It encodes CSATTGEGYGYTF.

The genes are TRBV15 and TRBJ2-1; 8 nucleotides line up with TRBD2. Germline CDR1 is LNHNV and CDR2 is YYDKDF (reference sequence). Trimming at V came to 3 bases and at J to 15 bases, leaving 13 bases not matched to a gene. This CDR3 has 14 amino acids. CDR3 sequence (DNA): TGTGCCACCAGCAGTGGACTAGCCGAACGATTTCGGTTCTTC. Translation: CATSSGLAERFRFF.

J is TRBJ1-4 and V is TRBV6-5, with 8 bases fitting TRBD1. CDR1 is MNHEY and CDR2 is SVGAGI in the germline V gene. V gave up 5 bases and J gave up 4 bases; unmatched junction bases: 0. The CDR3 runs to 13 residues. CDR3 loop: CASSTGGNEKLFF. The CDR3, as DNA: TGTGCCAGCAGTACAGGGGGTAATGAAAAACTGTTTTTT.

The CDR3 DNA reads as TGTGCCAGCAGTGCTGGGTTCACCGGGGAGCTGTTTTTT. Translation gives CASSAGFTGELFF. The chain has TRBV2 and TRBJ2-2; the D is unclear. This CDR3 is 13 amino acids long. V was pared by 4 bases and J by 4 bases, with 7 bases between. Per germline, CDR1 SNHLY and CDR2 FYNNEI.

In its sample, this clonotype was seen a few times. V usage is TRBV12-3 or TRBV12-4 and J usage is TRBJ2-1, with D uncertain. V lost 6 bases and J lost 5, with 17 bases in between. The CDR3 totals 15 residues. In DNA, the CDR3 is TGTGCCAGCAGCCGGAACTACGGACGGGACAATGAGCAGTTCTTC. This encodes CASSRNYGRDNEQFF.

In this sample, this clonotype turned up a few times. V usage is TRBV29-1 and J usage is TRBJ2-3; TRBD2 agrees at 8 bases. The CDR3 has 11 residues. Unmatched junction bases numbered 7, after V lost 7 bases and J lost 10 bases. CDR1 and CDR2 from the germline V gene are SQVTM and ANQGSEA. In DNA, the CDR3 is TGCAGCGAGCGGGAGTTGGGATCGCAGTATTTT. It translates to CSERELGSQYF.

The rearrangement uses TRBV25-1 and TRBJ1-6; 9 bases align to TRBD1. The CDR3 is 14 residues long. V dropped 10 bases and J dropped 10; count of bases not matched to a gene: 11. Per germline, CDR1 MGHDK and CDR2 SYGVNS. CDR3 amino acids: CATRPTGGKSPLHF. CDR3 sequence (DNA): TGTGCCACAAGACCTACAGGGGGCAAATCACCCCTCCACTTT.

The V gene is TRBV5-1, the J gene TRBJ1-1, with D possibly being TRBD1 (6 bases). Germline-derived CDR1 and CDR2 are SGHRS and YFSETQ. The CDR3 runs to 15 residues. Trimming took 1 base from V and 6 from J, leaving 16 bases between them. CDR3 residues: CASSLRKGEAAEAFF. CDR3 nucleotide sequence: TGCGCCAGCAGCTTGAGGAAGGGGGAGGCGGCTGAAGCTTTCTTT.

In this sample, this clonotype turned up a few times. CDR3: CASSLLGAGGFNEQFF. As DNA, the CDR3 is TGCGCCAGCAGCCTCTTGGGAGCGGGAGGTTTCAATGAGCAGTTCTTC. V and J are TRBV5-1 and TRBJ2-1, with 9 nucleotides matching TRBD2. The CDR3 extends over 16 amino acids. V lost 4 bases and J lost 6; bases outside the gene matches: 11. The germline gives CDR1 SGHRS, CDR2 YFSETQ.

This clonotype was seen a few times. The V call is TRBV6-1, the J call TRBJ2-3, with D unresolved. Deletions cut 6 bases from V and 4 bases from J, with 5 bases between. The CDR3 runs to 11 residues. Germline values: CDR1 MNHNS, CDR2 SASEGT. The CDR3 coding sequence is TGTGCCAGCAGCCTAGCAGATACGCAGTATTTT. Amino acid sequence: CASSLADTQYF.

In this sample, this clonotype is large (0.1 to 1%). The rearrangement links TRBV4-3 to TRBJ2-1, with TRBD2 matching over 9 bases. The CDR3 runs to 17 residues. V shed 1 base, J shed 4 bases, and the junction held 8 bases outside the gene matches. CDR1 is LGHNA, CDR2 YSLEER, per germline. The chain's CDR3 is CASSQGGSGSTYNEQFF. DNA of the CDR3: TGCGCCAGCAGCCAAGGTGGTAGCGGGAGTACGTACAATGAGCAGTTCTTC.

The chain links TRBV12-3 or TRBV12-4 to TRBJ2-7; 15 bases are shared with TRBD2. The CDR3 runs to 14 residues. J lost 7 bases, V lost 8 bases, and 6 bases had no gene match. Written as DNA, the CDR3 is TGTGCCAGCGGGACTAGCGGGAGGAATAGGGAGCAGTACTTC. Residues: CASGTSGRNREQYF.

J is TRBJ1-2 and V is TRBV3-1; D unresolved. This CDR3 has 14 amino acids. With 4 bases removed from V and 3 bases from J, the gap between germline ends came to 12 bases. CDR1 and CDR2 (germline): LGHDT, YNNKEL (reference sequence). The CDR3 sequence: CASSPTHADYGYTF. In nucleotides, the CDR3 is TGTGCCAGCAGCCCCACGCATGCTGACTATGGCTACACCTTC.

This clonotype appeared a few times. V and J are TRBV16 and TRBJ1-2; perhaps TRBD1 as D (5 bases). Looked up from germline, CDR1 is KGHSY and CDR2 is FQNENV. The CDR3 is 14 residues long. Deletions cut 0 bases from V and 4 bases from J, with 9 bases between. CDR3 loop: CASSQSGQVYGYTF. The CDR3 DNA follows: TGTGCCAGCAGCCAATCGGGGCAGGTCTATGGCTACACCTTC.

This clonotype was seen a handful of times. The CDR3 loop reads CATSDRWTYYNEQFF. The CDR3 coding sequence is TGTGCCACCAGTGATAGGTGGACTTACTACAATGAGCAGTTCTTC. The V gene is TRBV24-1, the J gene TRBJ2-1; a weak D match, TRBD2 (5 bases). The V and J ends lost 3 bases and 3 bases respectively, with 11 bases between them. Germline V CDR1 and CDR2: KGHDR, SFDVKD. The CDR3 contains 15 residues.

The gene calls are TRBV3-1 and TRBJ2-7; tentative D call: TRBD2 (6 bases). Trimming pared 3 bases from V and 2 bases from J, leaving 11 bases between. CDR3 length: 14 amino acids. The germline V gene encodes CDR1 LGHDT and CDR2 YNNKEL (reference sequence). The CDR3 DNA follows: TGTGCCAGCAGCCATGGAGGGGCTACCTACGAGCAGTACTTC. This gives the protein CASSHGGATYEQYF.

This clonotype was seen a handful of times. This chain connects TRBV10-3 to TRBJ2-1, with D possibly TRBD1 on 6 matching bases. The CDR3 is 13 amino acids. Trimming took off 6 bases at V and 5 bases at J, with 11 bases between the two ends. CDR1 and CDR2 from the germline V gene are ENHRY and SYGVKD. The chain's CDR3 is CAISRGGNNEQFF. The CDR3 nucleotides are TGTGCCATCAGCAGAGGGGGAAACAATGAGCAGTTCTTC.

V gene TRBV7-9 combines with J gene TRBJ2-1, with D unclear. CDR1 SEHNR and CDR2 FQNEAQ come from the germline V gene (reference sequence). Trimming left V 8 bases short and J 2 bases short, with 13 bases between. The length of the CDR3 is 14 residues. The CDR3 coding sequence is TGTGCCAGCGCACCCAATATTCCCTACAATGAGCAGTTCTTC. Translated, it gives CASAPNIPYNEQFF.

This chain links TRBV5-1 with TRBJ2-3, with D maybe TRBD1 (6 bases). The V and J ends lost 0 bases and 1 base respectively, with 12 bases between them. This CDR3 spans 16 amino acids. Germline-derived CDR1 and CDR2 are SGHRS and YFSETQ. The CDR3 is CASSLDGGRRTDTQYF. CDR3 DNA: TGCGCCAGCAGCTTGGATGGGGGCCGGCGCACAGATACGCAGTATTTT.

This clonotype was observed a few times. This chain joins TRBV7-9 and TRBJ2-7; D gene unclear. With 3 bases removed from V and 0 bases from J, the gap between germline ends came to 6 bases. Germline V gene lookup returns CDR1 SEHNR and CDR2 FQNEAQ (reference sequence). The CDR3 contains 13 residues. CDR3 region: CASSFTSSYEQYF. CDR3 bases: TGTGCCAGCAGCTTTACGAGCTCCTACGAGCAGTACTTC.

This clonotype qualifies as large. This chain connects TRBV2 to TRBJ2-7, with TRBD1 matching over 9 bases. CDR3 length equals 15 residues. The germline gives CDR1 SNHLY, CDR2 FYNNEI. V lost 5 bases, J lost 2 bases, and 7 bases stayed unmatched. CDR3 sequence: CASSLKRQGAYEQYF. The DNA of the CDR3 is TGTGCCAGCAGTCTAAAGAGACAGGGGGCCTACGAGCAGTACTTC.

This clonotype was detected only a few times. The chain combines TRBV4-2 with TRBJ2-5; D possibly matches TRBD1 or TRBD2 (5 bases each). The CDR3 runs to 18 residues. The V gene lost 4 bases and the J gene lost 2 bases, with 23 bases spanning the gap. Per the germline V gene, CDR1 is LGHNA and CDR2 is YNFKEQ. DNA for the CDR3: TGTGCCAGCAGCCCACTCGAGGGTAGCGCCTGGGGGCAAGAGACCCAGTACTTC. Protein sequence: CASSPLEGSAWGQETQYF.

This clonotype is large by share. The chain uses TRBV11-2 and TRBJ2-3; 11 positions agree with TRBD2. With V trimmed by 5 bases and J by 3 bases, 7 bases remained unmatched. Germline lookup yields CDR1 SGHAT and CDR2 FQNNGV. The CDR3 runs to 16 residues. The CDR3 nucleotides read TGTGCCAGCAGCGCCTTCCTAGCGGGAGGTACAGATACGCAGTATTTT. It specifies CASSAFLAGGTDTQYF.

This chain uses TRBV20-1 with TRBJ1-2; D is perhaps TRBD1 (5 bases). Germline values: CDR1 DFQATT, CDR2 SNEGSKA (reference sequence). Trimming cost V 0 bases and J 1 base, with 12 bases left between them. The CDR3 contains 15 residues. CDR3 protein: CSARDKQADNYGYTF. The CDR3 nucleotides read TGCAGTGCTAGAGATAAACAGGCCGATAACTATGGCTACACCTTC.

This sequence joins TRBV2 and TRBJ2-1; TRBD1 matches 9 bases. Looked up from germline, CDR1 is SNHLY and CDR2 is FYNNEI. The CDR3 totals 13 residues. V shed 7 bases, J shed 8 bases, and the junction held 6 bases outside the gene matches. The CDR3 reads CASNRGLGDEQFF. The CDR3 coding sequence is TGTGCCAGCAACAGGGGGCTGGGAGATGAGCAGTTCTTC.

V usage is TRBV20-1 and J usage is TRBJ2-7; perhaps D is TRBD1 or TRBD2 (6 bases each). Germline assignment: CDR1 DFQATT and CDR2 SNEGSKA (reference sequence). The CDR3 totals 14 residues. The V end lost 0 bases, the J end lost 5 bases, and 14 bases lay between the germline ends. CDR3 coding DNA: TGCAGTGCTAGAGATGGCAGGGGCGGGAACGAGCAGTACTTC. Its protein is CSARDGRGGNEQYF.